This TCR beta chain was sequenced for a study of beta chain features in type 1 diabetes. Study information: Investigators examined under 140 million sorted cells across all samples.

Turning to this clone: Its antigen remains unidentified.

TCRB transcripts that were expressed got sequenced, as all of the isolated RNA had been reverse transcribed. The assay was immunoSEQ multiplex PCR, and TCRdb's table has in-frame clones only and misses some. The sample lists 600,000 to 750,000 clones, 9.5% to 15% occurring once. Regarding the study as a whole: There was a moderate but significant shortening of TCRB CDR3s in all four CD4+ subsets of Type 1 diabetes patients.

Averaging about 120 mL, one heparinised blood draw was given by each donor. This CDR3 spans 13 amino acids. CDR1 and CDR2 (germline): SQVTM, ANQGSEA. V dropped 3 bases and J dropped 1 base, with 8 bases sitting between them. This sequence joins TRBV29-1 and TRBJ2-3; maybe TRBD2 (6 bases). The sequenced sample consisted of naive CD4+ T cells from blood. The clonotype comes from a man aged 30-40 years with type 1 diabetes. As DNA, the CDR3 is TGCAGCGTTGACACGGGGGGCACAGATACGCAGTATTTT. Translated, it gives CSVDTGGTDTQYF.